A single sample gave rise to the 10 T cell receptor beta chains below, sequenced in a study of blood T cells in healthy people across ages. For the second PCR, which ran for roughly 6 to 12 cycles, a sample-barcoded 5' primer and a J-beta primer mix were used. MiXCR, applied by TCRdb to the 5' RACE reads, yields one record per CDR3 protein. The table has roughly 700,000 distinct CDR3 sequences, about 34% seen once. The sequencing input was blood. These receptors came from a woman older than 75 in good health.

The table lists this clonotype with many counts. The V gene is TRBV7-3, the J gene TRBJ2-1; 12 bases fit TRBD2. The CDR3 is 18 amino acids. Germline CDR1 SGHTA, CDR2 FQGTGA. The ends lost 2 bases at V and 9 bases at J; junction bases unmatched: 14. The CDR3 here is CASSLRTGLAGTGSEQFF. The CDR3 nucleotides read TGTGCCAGCAGCTTACGTACCGGACTAGCGGGGACCGGTAGTGAGCAGTTCTTC.

In its sample, this clonotype was seen many times. This rearrangement joins TRBV20-1 to TRBJ1-2, with D tentatively TRBD1 (6 bases). Trimming removed 4 bases at V and 4 bases at J, with 16 bases between. Germline CDR1 reads DFQATT; CDR2 reads SNEGSKA (reference sequence). This CDR3 has 14 residues. Here the CDR3 reads CSATPRGRGYGYTF. In DNA, the CDR3 is TGCAGTGCTACCCCCCGGGGGCGTGGCTATGGCTACACCTTC.

This sequence joins TRBV4-2 and TRBJ2-5; TRBD2 matches at 8 bases. The last part of the DNA fits TRBJ2-7 better; the J call may be wrong. The CDR3 runs 15 residues. Looked up from germline, CDR1 is LGHNA and CDR2 is YNFKEQ. The CDR3 reads CASSQVKAGVNEQYF. Written as DNA, the CDR3 is TGTGCCAGCAGCCAAGTAAAAGCGGGGGTTAACGAGCAGTACTTC.

This clonotype has at least ten counts. This chain uses TRBV5-1 with TRBJ2-3, with no clear D. The germline CDR1 and CDR2 sequences are SGHRS and YFSETQ. CDR3 length: 15 amino acids. Trimming pared 3 bases from V and 1 base from J, leaving 12 bases between. CDR3 residues: CASSSPLPGTDTQYF. In nucleotides, the CDR3 is TGCGCCAGCAGCTCGCCACTCCCGGGCACAGATACGCAGTATTTT. The entire variable domain, with the rest obtained from reference TRBV5-1 and TRBJ2-3, is as follows: KAGVTQTPRYLIKTRGQQVTLSCSPISGHRSVSWYQQTPGQGLQFLFEYFSETQRNKGNFPGRFSGRQFSNSRSEMNVSTLELGDSALYLCASSSPLPGTDTQYFGPGTRLTVL.

This clonotype was found many times. V and J are TRBV3-1 and TRBJ2-1; D may match TRBD1 or TRBD2 (5 bases each). Deletions cut 3 bases from V and 9 bases from J, with 9 bases between. This CDR3 comprises 12 residues. Germline CDR1 is LGHDT and CDR2 is YNNKEL (reference sequence). The CDR3 here is CASSQGTREQFF. The CDR3 DNA reads as TGTGCCAGCAGCCAGGGGACGCGTGAGCAGTTCTTC.

In its sample, this clonotype was seen many times. The V and J genes are TRBV5-1 and TRBJ2-7, with TRBD2 matching 9 bases. The CDR3 totals 16 residues. With 0 bases clipped from V and 6 bases from J, the junction kept 10 bases outside the gene matches. Germline assignment: CDR1 SGHRS and CDR2 YFSETQ. The CDR3 DNA follows: TGCGCCAGCAGCTTGGCCGCGGCGGGGGGGCCAGTCGAGCAGTACTTC. It yields the protein CASSLAAAGGPVEQYF.

This clonotype has a handful of counts. The chain is built from TRBV3-1 and TRBJ2-7; D is undetermined. The CDR3 has 13 residues. V was trimmed by 2 bases and J by 6 bases, leaving 11 bases between them. Germline-derived CDR1 and CDR2 are LGHDT and YNNKEL (reference sequence). The CDR3 loop reads CASSQRGRPEQYF. Written as DNA, the CDR3 is TGTGCCAGCAGCCAAAGAGGCCGCCCCGAGCAGTACTTC.

V and J are TRBV20-1 and TRBJ2-7, with 8 nucleotides matching TRBD1. The germline CDR1 and CDR2 sequences are DFQATT and SNEGSKA (reference sequence). V shed 6 bases and J 6 bases; nucleotides not matched to a gene: 16. CDR3 length equals 15 residues. CDR3 DNA: TGCAGTGCCAGATCAATGGACAGGGCAGACTGCGAGCAGTACTTC. It translates to CSARSMDRADCEQYF.

Comment on this clonotype: This may come from a read error, since a much larger clone is one base off. V usage is TRBV5-1 and J usage is TRBJ2-1; D gene ambiguous. The assigned J gene may be wrong: the sequence end matches TRBJ2-7 better. CDR1 and CDR2 (germline): SGHRS, YFSETQ. There are 14 residues in the CDR3. CDR3 sequence reads: CASKSTSSYNEQYF. The CDR3 DNA is TGCGCCAGCAAGAGCACGAGCTCCTACAATGAGCAGTACTTC.

V gene TRBV9 combines with J gene TRBJ2-3, with D unresolved. Trimming cost V 0 bases and J 7 bases, with 18 bases left between them. CDR1 is SGDLS and CDR2 is YYNGEE in the germline V gene. This CDR3 region has 16 residues. The CDR3 is CASSVEFSGPLNTQYF. The CDR3 DNA follows: TGTGCCAGCAGCGTAGAATTCTCCGGGCCGTTGAATACGCAGTATTTT.